This TCR beta chain was captured by sequencing in a study of PD-L1 blockade in urothelial cancer. The time point here: pretreatment peripheral blood. The germline V and J ends were trimmed by 6 bases and 4 bases, with 15 bases remaining between them. Germline lookup yields CDR1 SGHAT and CDR2 FQNNGV. This CDR3 has 14 residues. Here immunoSEQ multiplex PCR was the method, and the copy in TCRdb shows in-frame clones only, minus some. Here the sample spans 49,000 or so clones, 86% being singletons. The sample in question was PBMCs, obtained around atezolizumab (anti-PD-L1) treatment. This chain connects TRBV11-2 to TRBJ2-5; TRBD2 might be the D (6 bases). The clonotype was recovered from a man aged 55-75 years with urothelial cancer. CDR3 region: CASSLLGGRETQYF. For the CDR3, the DNA is TGTGCCAGCAGTCTTTTAGGAGGGCGAGAGACCCAGTACTTC.